These 8 T cell receptor beta chains originate from one sample sequenced in a study of graft-versus-host responses after intestinal transplantation. Sequencing used immunoSEQ multiplex PCR; TCRdb keeps in-frame clones, though not all of them. The repertoire consists of tens of thousands of clones, with 85% to 95% occurring once and the leading ten covering about 5.5%. The sample here was PBMCs, taken around 790 days after a first intestinal transplant, on the day of a second. Receptors were obtained from a human patient who received an intestinal transplant, so some T cells may come from the graft donor.

The V and J genes are TRBV11-2 and TRBJ2-7; D remains unclear. V lost 4 bases and J lost 4, with 14 bases in between. This CDR3 has 14 residues. Germline-derived CDR1 and CDR2 are SGHAT and FQNNGV. CDR3 sequence (DNA): TGTGCCAGCAGCTCCTGGACCATGGGTTACGAGCAGTACTTC. Encoded protein: CASSSWTMGYEQYF.

The rearrangement links TRBV6-1 to TRBJ1-2, with 8 positions matching TRBD1. Germline V gene data show CDR1 as MNHNS and CDR2 as SASEGT. Trimming took 6 bases from V and 7 from J; bases not matched to a gene: 10. This CDR3 comprises 14 residues. The CDR3 protein is CASRTAGGSGGYTF. The CDR3 bases are TGTGCCAGCAGGACAGCAGGGGGCTCCGGTGGCTACACCTTC.

The sample holds one count of this clone. The rearrangement joins TRBV20-1 to TRBJ2-5; D gene uncertain. V was clipped by 5 bases and J by 11 bases, with 6 bases between them. The CDR3 sequence is 8 residues long. CDR1 is DFQATT, CDR2 SNEGSKA, per germline (reference sequence). CDR3 sequence (DNA): TGCAGTGCTCCCCCGCAGTACTTC. This gives the protein CSAPPQYF.

The chain carries TRBV6-5 and TRBJ2-7; D might be TRBD1 (5 bases). Per the germline V gene, CDR1 is MNHEY and CDR2 is SVGAGI. CDR3 length: 13 residues. The V end lost 6 bases, the J end lost 7 bases, and 16 bases lay between the germline ends. The CDR3 DNA sequence: TGTGCCAGCAGCGACTCGACAGACATGGAGCAGTACTTC. Protein sequence: CASSDSTDMEQYF.

This chain joins TRBV9 and TRBJ2-7, with D possibly TRBD2 on 5 matching bases. The V gene's germline CDR1 is SGDLS and CDR2 YYNGEE. This CDR3 spans 13 amino acids. The ends were cut back, 0 bases at V and 7 bases at J, with 11 bases in the middle. The chain's CDR3 is CASSVATGFEQYF. The CDR3, as DNA: TGTGCCAGCAGCGTAGCTACGGGGTTTGAGCAGTACTTC. Variable domain in full (rest from reference TRBV9 and TRBJ2-7): DSGVTQTPKHLITATGQRVTLRCSPRSGDLSVYWYQQSLDQGLQFLIQYYNGEERAKGNILERFSAQQFPDLHSELNLSSLELGDSALYFCASSVATGFEQYFGPGTRLTVT.

The V and J genes are TRBV2 and TRBJ1-2; no definite D call. V was trimmed by 4 bases and J by 2 bases, leaving 11 bases between them. CDR3 length: 14 residues. CDR1 and CDR2 from the germline V gene are SNHLY and FYNNEI. CDR3 protein: CASSARPTNYGYTF. The CDR3 coding sequence is TGTGCCAGCAGTGCCCGACCCACCAACTATGGCTACACCTTC.

The CDR3 DNA is TGCGCCAGCAGTGAGGATAGCGGGAGGTCCAGGGAGCTGTTTTTT. Encoded protein: CASSEDSGRSRELFF. V and J are TRBV10-1 and TRBJ2-2; TRBD2 matches 10 bases. The trim removed 2 bases at V and 9 bases at J, leaving 6 bases unmatched. CDR3 length: 15 amino acids. Per germline, CDR1 WNHNN and CDR2 SYGVQD (reference sequence).

Only a few counts were recorded for this clone. The rearrangement joins TRBV11-2 to TRBJ2-7; tentatively, D is TRBD1 (6 bases). This CDR3 spans 16 amino acids. Germline V CDR1 and CDR2: SGHAT, FQNNGV. V gave up 1 base and J gave up 3 bases, with 16 bases separating them. The CDR3 nucleotides read TGTGCCAGCAGCTTAGGAGTAGCCCAGGGGTTCTACGAGCAGTACTTC. Its protein is CASSLGVAQGFYEQYF. Variable domain in full (rest from reference TRBV11-2 and TRBJ2-7): EAGVAQSPRYKIIEKRQSVAFWCNPISGHATLYWYQQILGQGPKLLIQFQNNGVVDDSQLPKDRFSAERLKGVDSTLKIQPAKLEDSAVYLCASSLGVAQGFYEQYFGPGTRLTVT.